Described below is a single TCR beta chain sequence and its context. The study drew participants aged about 18 to 89 years from approximately 23 US areas. Which cohort a participant joined came from the clinical history participants gave. This record belongs to a study of blood T cell repertoires in COVID-19. This CDR3 spans 15 amino acids. The V and J ends lost 5 bases and 0 bases respectively, with 13 bases between them. From germline, CDR1 is LNHDA and CDR2 SQIVND (reference sequence). Clones were sequenced by immunoSEQ multiplex PCR, and TCRdb holds only the in-frame ones, with some missing. This sample has approximately 250,000 clones, with 65% to 90% found just once.

The chain recombines TRBV19 with TRBJ1-1; D is unclear. The sequence came from a woman in her fifties or sixties with acute COVID-19. The sample consisted of PBMCs or T cells enriched from blood (not recorded which). Here the CDR3 reads CASSGPGALNTEAFF. The CDR3 DNA reads as TGTGCCAGTAGTGGCCCGGGAGCCCTGAACACTGAAGCTTTCTTT.